This T cell receptor (beta chain) is drawn from a study of T cells in Graves' hyperthyroidism and ophthalmopathy. Overall study results and limits: Most thyroid clonotypes with frequency above 0.001 were detected in blood.

From RNA transcripts, TCR beta CDR3 regions were amplified. HTBI primers were the set used in a first-round RT-PCR of the TCR CDR3. TCRdb analysed the multiplex PCR reads with MiXCR anew, one entry per CDR3 protein. The profile shows a few hundred thousand distinct CDR3 sequences, around 20% of them singletons. This clonotype was seen ten or more times. Its antigen is not known. CDR3 length: 16 amino acids. J lost 0 bases, V lost 5 bases, and 4 bases had no gene match. What was sequenced was blood. The gene calls are TRBV12-3 or TRBV12-4 and TRBJ2-3; 11 nucleotides agree with TRBD2. This clonotype was sampled from a woman in her forties or fifties with Graves' hyperthyroidism. The CDR3 spells CASSPGLAASTDTQYF. Here the CDR3 DNA reads TGTGCCAGCAGTCCGGGACTAGCGGCTAGCACAGATACGCAGTATTTT.